The TCR beta chain described here comes from a study of blood T cell repertoires in COVID-19. Study details: Samples representing acute and convalescent COVID-19 were sourced from the United States, Italy and Spain. T cells, B-cell-depleted T cells, or PBMCs supplied cDNA or gDNA.

Participants came from 24 US areas, aged roughly 18 to 89 years. Profiling relied on immunoSEQ multiplex PCR, and the TCRdb table lists in-frame clones only, not all of them. In the table there are about 200,000 clones, about 84% of which are singletons. This clone appeared a single time. CDR1 is MNHEY and CDR2 is SVGEGT in the germline V gene. The length of the CDR3 is 13 residues. V was clipped by 6 bases and J by 4 bases; unmatched bases: 4. What was sequenced was PBMCs or T cells enriched from blood (not recorded which). The V call is TRBV6-2 or TRBV6-3, the J call TRBJ2-7; 9 positions match TRBD1. This clonotype was obtained from a man aged 35-49 years with acute COVID-19. CDR3 loop: CASSSGTGYEQYF. DNA of the CDR3: TGTGCCAGCAGCTCCGGGACAGGGTACGAGCAGTACTTC.